The present entry profiles one T cell receptor beta chain with its context. The antigen remains unidentified. This CDR3 contains 13 residues. Germline CDR1 reads MNHEY; CDR2 reads SVGAGI. V was clipped by 6 bases and J by 4 bases, with 10 bases between them. The data are from a study of persistence of HIV-infected CD4 T cells. The libraries were made with immunoSEQ version 4 in survey mode. The data were produced by immunoSEQ multiplex PCR, yet TCRdb's version contains in-frame clones alone and is incomplete. This table holds just under 65,000 clones, more than 70% found once. An overlapping HIV-1 Gag peptide pool stimulated these cells at approximately 1 ug/peptide/mL. Sorted nonresponding memory CD4+ T cells were CD40L-negative, CD69-negative, CD45RO-high. Anti-CD28/CD49d costimulation, CD40-blocking antibody and enfuvirtide were given to CD8-depleted PBMCs for about 18 hours. General observations from the study: Antigen-responding cells were enriched for degenerate expanded CDR3beta sequences. CMV- and Gag-responding cells had lower TCRbeta richness than CD3/CD28-responding cells.

This receptor was obtained from an adult man with HIV who was CMV-seropositive. V is TRBV6-5 and J is TRBJ1-3, with D hard to call. The sample was CD4+ T cells sorted from PBMCs after roughly 18-hour stimulation, taken from a patient who received antiretroviral therapy. The CDR3, as DNA: TGTGCCAGCAGGTCGCCGGGCGGAAACACCATATATTTT. It translates to CASRSPGGNTIYF.